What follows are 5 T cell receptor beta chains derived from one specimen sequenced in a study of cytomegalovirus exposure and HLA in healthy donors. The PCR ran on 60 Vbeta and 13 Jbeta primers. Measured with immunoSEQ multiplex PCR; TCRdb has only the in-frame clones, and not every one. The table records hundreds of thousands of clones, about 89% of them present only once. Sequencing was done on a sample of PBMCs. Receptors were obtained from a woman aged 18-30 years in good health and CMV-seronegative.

CDR3 bases: TGTGCCAGCTCACCACCCCTAGGACAGGGTAACTATGGCTACACCTTC. Encoded protein: CASSPPLGQGNYGYTF. This chain uses TRBV18 with TRBJ1-2, with 8 nucleotides matching TRBD1. This CDR3 comprises 16 residues. Per the germline V gene, CDR1 is KGHSH and CDR2 is LQKENI. Trimming at V came to 0 bases and at J to 1 base, leaving 4 bases not matched to a gene.

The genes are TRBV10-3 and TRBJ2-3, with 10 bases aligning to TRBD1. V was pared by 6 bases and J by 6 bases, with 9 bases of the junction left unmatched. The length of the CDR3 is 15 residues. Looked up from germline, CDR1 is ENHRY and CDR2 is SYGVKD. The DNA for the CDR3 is TGTGCCATCAGGGAGGGACAGGGGCCAGGGGATACGCAGTATTTT. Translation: CAIREGQGPGDTQYF.

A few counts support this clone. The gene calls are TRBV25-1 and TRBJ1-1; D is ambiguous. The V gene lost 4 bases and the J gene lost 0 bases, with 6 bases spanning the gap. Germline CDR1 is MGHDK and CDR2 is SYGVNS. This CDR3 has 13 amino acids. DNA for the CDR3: TGTGCCAGCAGTGTACAAATGAACACTGAAGCTTTCTTT. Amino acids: CASSVQMNTEAFF.

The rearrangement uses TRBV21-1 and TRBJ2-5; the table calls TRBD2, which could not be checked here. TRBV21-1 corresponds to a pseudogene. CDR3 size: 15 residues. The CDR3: CASVLGRQRQETQYF. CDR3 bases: TGTGCCAGCGTCTTAGGGAGGCAGAGACAAGAGACCCAGTACTTC.

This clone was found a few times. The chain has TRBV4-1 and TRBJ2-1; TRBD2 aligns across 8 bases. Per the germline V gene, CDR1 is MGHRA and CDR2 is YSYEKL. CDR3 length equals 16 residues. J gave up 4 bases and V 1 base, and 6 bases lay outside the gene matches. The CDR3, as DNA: TGCGCCAGCAGCCAAGCGTTCGCTAGCGGGTACAATGAGCAGTTCTTC. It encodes CASSQAFASGYNEQFF.